Below, 28 T cell receptor beta chains from the same sample are listed, as sequenced in a study of persistence of HIV-infected CD4 T cells. Their antigen targets remain unknown. The libraries were made with immunoSEQ version 4 in survey mode. The assay was immunoSEQ multiplex PCR, and TCRdb's table has in-frame clones only and misses some. The sample comprises 44,000 or so clones, about 89% of which are singletons, and less than 2% rests with the top ten. Cells were stimulated nonspecifically with anti-CD3/anti-CD28 magnetic beads. Sorting selected CD4+ T cells upregulating both CD40 ligand and CD69. Sequencing was performed on CD4+ T cells sorted from PBMCs after approximately 18-hour stimulation, taken from a patient who received antiretroviral therapy. The receptors here all came from an adult man with HIV who was CMV-seropositive.

J is TRBJ2-3 and V is TRBV5-1; D is unresolved. This CDR3 has 11 amino acids. V was pared by 5 bases and J by 14 bases, with 15 bases between. Germline-derived CDR1 and CDR2 are SGHRS and YFSETQ. CDR3 in amino acids: CASRNDGRGYF. CDR3 DNA: TGCGCCAGCAGAAACGACGGGCGAGGGTATTTT.

Remarks on this clone: Germline and junction disagree at one end, which may indicate a read error. V is TRBV6-5 and J is TRBJ1-1; tentatively, D is TRBD1 (6 bases). The CDR3 is 16 residues long. Germline CDR1 is MNHEY and CDR2 is SVGAGI. CDR3 region: CASSYRDTRMNTEVFF. CDR3 coding DNA: TGTGCCAGCAGCTACCGGGACACAAGAATGAACACTGAAGTTTTCTTT.

The chain carries TRBV19 and TRBJ2-3, with D possibly TRBD2 on 5 matching bases. This CDR3 has 14 residues. The V and J ends lost 3 bases and 2 bases respectively, with 9 bases between them. The germline gives CDR1 LNHDA, CDR2 SQIVND (reference sequence). The CDR3 nucleotides are TGTGCCAGTAGTATTTGGGGAGCCACAGATACGCAGTATTTT. Protein sequence: CASSIWGATDTQYF.

The chain couples TRBV18 to TRBJ2-3; D ambiguous. Trimming cost V 3 bases and J 2 bases, with 6 bases left between them. Germline V gene lookup returns CDR1 KGHSH and CDR2 LQKENI. This CDR3 is 13 amino acids long. The CDR3 sequence is CASSPPTTDTQYF. CDR3 DNA: TGTGCCAGCTCACCGCCTACCACAGATACGCAGTATTTT.

V gene TRBV15 combines with J gene TRBJ2-1; no firm D call. The CDR3 spans 15 residues. Germline CDR1 is LNHNV and CDR2 is YYDKDF (reference sequence). V shed 0 bases and J shed 1 base, with 7 bases lying between them. The CDR3 here is CATSRDRGSYNEQFF. CDR3 DNA: TGTGCCACCAGCAGAGATCGCGGATCCTACAATGAGCAGTTCTTC.

The chain links TRBV7-2 to TRBJ2-7; D perhaps matches TRBD1 (5 bases). The CDR3 is 13 amino acids. V lost 1 base and J 3 bases, leaving 7 bases between the germline ends. The germline gives CDR1 SGHTA, CDR2 FQGNSA. CDR3 protein: CASSLEQDYEQYF. As DNA, the CDR3 is TGTGCCAGCAGCTTAGAACAGGACTACGAGCAGTACTTC.

J is TRBJ2-6 and V is TRBV28, with TRBD1 as a possible D gene (5 bases). Germline V gene lookup returns CDR1 MDHEN and CDR2 SYDVKM. The CDR3 has 15 amino acids. Trimming removed 6 bases from V and 2 bases from J, with 11 bases in between. The CDR3 DNA reads as TGTGCCAGCAGAGATTCAGGGACTGGGGCCAACGTCCTGACTTTC. Its protein product is CASRDSGTGANVLTF.

This chain connects TRBV18 to TRBJ2-7, with 7 bases identical to TRBD1. V dropped 4 bases and J dropped 3; count of bases not matched to a gene: 3. Germline V CDR1 and CDR2: KGHSH, LQKENI. The CDR3 runs 13 residues. The CDR3 protein is CASSQGTVYEQYF. As DNA, the CDR3 is TGTGCCAGCTCACAAGGGACAGTCTACGAGCAGTACTTC.

CDR3 nucleotides: TGTGCCAGTAGCCGCGACTTCGGGCAGCCCCAGCATTTT. This translates into CASSRDFGQPQHF. V and J are TRBV19 and TRBJ1-5; D unclear. Germline V lookup: CDR1 LNHDA, CDR2 SQIVND (reference sequence). This CDR3 has 13 residues. Trimming stripped 6 bases from V and 7 bases from J, with 13 bases between. The variable domain in full, completed from reference TRBV19 and TRBJ1-5, reads DGGITQSPKYLFRKEGQNVTLSCEQNLNHDAMYWYRQDPGQGLRLIYYSQIVNDFQKGDIAEGYSVSREKKESFPLTVTSAQKNPTAFYLCASSRDFGQPQHFGDGTRLSIL.

This chain uses TRBV7-3 with TRBJ2-7, with a weak D call TRBD1 (5 bases). Germline lookup yields CDR1 SGHTA and CDR2 FQGTGA. The CDR3 is 13 residues long. Trimming pared 5 bases from V and 4 bases from J, leaving 12 bases between. CDR3 amino acids: CASSMKSGYEQYF. The CDR3 DNA sequence: TGTGCCAGCAGCATGAAGTCAGGGTACGAGCAGTACTTC.

V gene TRBV2 combines with J gene TRBJ1-3; a possible D gene is TRBD1 (5 bases). The V and J ends lost 2 bases and 0 bases respectively, with 8 bases between them. The CDR3 is 15 amino acids. Germline loops: CDR1 SNHLY, CDR2 FYNNEI. CDR3 loop: CASSELGGSGNTIYF. In nucleotides, the CDR3 is TGTGCCAGCAGTGAACTGGGGGGCTCTGGAAACACCATATATTTT.

This chain links TRBV28 with TRBJ2-7; D uncertain. The CDR3 sequence is 17 residues long. CDR1 is MDHEN, CDR2 SYDVKM, per germline. Trimming shortened V by 6 bases and J by 1 base, and 22 bases separated the two germline ends. For the CDR3, the DNA is TGTGCCAGCAGATCGACCTCAGGCAGGTACCTATCCTACGAGCAGTACTTC. As protein: CASRSTSGRYLSYEQYF.

The chain joins TRBV5-1 to TRBJ2-1; 7 nucleotides align to TRBD2. Germline V gene sequence: CDR1 SGHRS, CDR2 YFSETQ. The junction had 12 bases not matched to a gene; V was cut back by 0 bases and J by 6 bases. The CDR3 extends over 17 amino acids. This CDR3 reads CASSLVTQGLRFNEQFF. Here the CDR3 DNA reads TGCGCCAGCAGCTTGGTAACCCAGGGACTACGTTTCAATGAGCAGTTCTTC. Looking up the rest from reference TRBV5-1 and TRBJ2-1 gives the full variable domain: KAGVTQTPRYLIKTRGQQVTLSCSPISGHRSVSWYQQTPGQGLQFLFEYFSETQRNKGNFPGRFSGRQFSNSRSEMNVSTLELGDSALYLCASSLVTQGLRFNEQFFGPGTRLTVL.

The CDR3 region has the DNA TGTGCCAGCAGTGTGATAGGGGGCTCGGACGGAAACACCATATATTTT. Residues: CASSVIGGSDGNTIYF. This chain links TRBV28 with TRBJ1-3; TRBD1 agrees at 7 bases. The CDR3 runs to 16 residues. CDR1 and CDR2 from the germline V gene are MDHEN and SYDVKM. J was trimmed by 4 bases and V by 5 bases; bases with no gene match: 11.

This sequence joins TRBV7-2 and TRBJ2-1, with 8 bases lining up with TRBD2. V shed 1 base, J shed 12 bases, and the junction held 8 bases outside the gene matches. CDR1 and CDR2 (germline): SGHTA, FQGNSA. CDR3 size: 14 residues. This chain's CDR3 is CASSLEIEAGGQFF. DNA for the CDR3: TGTGCCAGCAGCTTAGAGATCGAGGCGGGGGGGCAGTTCTTC.

This sequence joins TRBV27 and TRBJ2-1; TRBD1 aligns across 10 bases. The CDR3 runs to 16 residues. V was clipped by 2 bases and J by 8 bases; unmatched bases: 9. Germline CDR1 reads MNHEY; CDR2 reads SMNVEV (reference sequence). The CDR3 loop is CASSLPSGQGRDEQFF. As DNA, the CDR3 is TGTGCCAGCAGTTTACCCTCGGGACAGGGGAGGGATGAGCAGTTCTTC.

The chain links TRBV6-6 to TRBJ2-7, with TRBD2 matching 12 bases. CDR1 is MNHNY and CDR2 is SVGAGI in the germline V gene (reference sequence). After removal of 6 bases from V and 4 bases from J, the junction contained 7 bases not matched to a gene. This CDR3 region has 15 residues. The CDR3: CASRQSLAGGYEQYF. The CDR3 nucleotides are TGTGCCAGCAGACAAAGTCTAGCGGGGGGGTACGAGCAGTACTTC.

This clone has a single count. The chain carries TRBV28 and TRBJ1-2; maybe TRBD1 (6 bases). Per germline, CDR1 MDHEN and CDR2 SYDVKM. The V and J ends lost 3 bases and 4 bases respectively, with 12 bases between them. The length of the CDR3 is 14 residues. CDR3 DNA sequence: TGTGCCAGCAGTTTTTTGACAGGACTCTATGGCTACACCTTC. This codes for CASSFLTGLYGYTF.

The V and J genes are TRBV5-1 and TRBJ2-3; TRBD1 matches at 9 bases. Germline V gives CDR1 SGHRS, CDR2 YFSETQ. The length of the CDR3 is 16 residues. V was clipped by 1 base and J by 0 bases; unmatched bases: 3. The CDR3 region has the DNA TGCGCCAGCAGCTTGAGACAGGGGGACAGCACAGATACGCAGTATTTT. It specifies CASSLRQGDSTDTQYF.

The J gene is TRBJ2-2, the V gene TRBV5-1, with D perhaps given as TRBD1 or TRBD2 (6 bases each). The V end was cut by 4 bases, the J end by 3 bases, with 25 bases between. The CDR3 is 19 residues long. Germline CDR1 is SGHRS and CDR2 is YFSETQ. CDR3 sequence (DNA): TGCGCCAGCAGCCTAACCCTACAGGGAGGCGGGCTTTACACCGGGGAGCTGTTTTTT. It yields the protein CASSLTLQGGGLYTGELFF.

In regard to this clone: Other DNA variants within this sample encode the same CDR3. This sequence joins TRBV4-2 and TRBJ2-3, with D perhaps matching TRBD1 or TRBD2 (7 bases each). V dropped 5 bases and J dropped 0 bases, with 18 bases sitting between them. CDR3 length equals 17 residues. Germline CDR1 and CDR2: LGHNA and YNFKEQ. CDR3 protein: CASSTRTGEGSTDTQYF. CDR3 DNA sequence: TGTGCCAGCAGCACCCGAACAGGGGAGGGGAGCACAGATACGCAGTATTTT.

The V and J genes are TRBV14 and TRBJ2-3, with D perhaps matching TRBD2 (5 bases). Germline V gene sequence: CDR1 SGHDN, CDR2 FVKESK. The CDR3 loop spans 14 amino acids. The V end was cut by 3 bases, the J end by 8 bases, with 15 bases between. In nucleotides, the CDR3 is TGTGCCAGCAGCCATGGCCTAGCCCTAGGTACGCAGTATTTT. Translation: CASSHGLALGTQYF.

The CDR3: CASSSQGRGAFF. CDR3 DNA sequence: TGTGCCAGCAGTTCCCAGGGTCGCGGGGCTTTCTTT. The rearrangement uses TRBV28 and TRBJ1-1, with D perhaps matching TRBD1 (5 bases). V lost 4 bases to trimming and J lost 11 bases, with 14 bases between them. Germline V gene lookup returns CDR1 MDHEN and CDR2 SYDVKM. This CDR3 has 12 amino acids.

This clone has only one observation. CDR3 residues: CASRPGTGGSGELFF. For the CDR3, the DNA is TGCGCCAGCAGACCCGGGACAGGGGGCTCCGGGGAGCTGTTTTTT. The chain couples TRBV5-1 to TRBJ2-2; 12 bases map to TRBD1. CDR3 length: 15 residues. V lost 5 bases to trimming and J lost 6 bases; unmatched junction nucleotides: 5. Germline assignment: CDR1 SGHRS and CDR2 YFSETQ.

This chain connects TRBV10-3 to TRBJ2-7; 7 bases match TRBD1. The germline V gene has CDR1 ENHRY and CDR2 SYGVKD. V lost 2 bases, J lost 4 bases, and 5 bases stayed unmatched. The CDR3 runs to 14 residues. The CDR3 nucleotides are TGTGCCATCAGTGAGCCCTCACAGGGGTACGAGCAGTACTTC. Translated: CAISEPSQGYEQYF.

A single count supports this clone. The rearrangement uses TRBV11-3 and TRBJ2-3; D call uncertain. The CDR3 is 13 amino acids. Deletions cut 5 bases from V and 6 bases from J, with 12 bases between. CDR1 is SGHNT, CDR2 YENEEA, per germline. The CDR3 DNA is TGTGCCAGCAGCGCCTCGTTAGCCGATACGCAGTATTTT. This gives the protein CASSASLADTQYF.

The chain carries TRBV7-3 and TRBJ2-1; D is perhaps TRBD2 (5 bases). Germline V gene lookup returns CDR1 SGHTA and CDR2 FQGTGA. V was shortened by 5 bases and J by 5 bases, with 13 bases between the two germline ends. The CDR3 has 14 residues. The CDR3 protein is CASSRTRADNEQFF. The CDR3 DNA reads TGTGCCAGCAGCCGAACTCGAGCGGACAATGAGCAGTTCTTC.

This clone is a singleton in its sample. In nucleotides, the CDR3 is TGTGCCAGCAGCTTATCATGGATCACTGAAGCTTTCTTT. It codes for CASSLSWITEAFF. The rearrangement joins TRBV11-3 to TRBJ1-1; no clear D. The CDR3 length is 13 residues. Germline values: CDR1 SGHNT, CDR2 YENEEA. Trimming removed 2 bases at V and 4 bases at J, with 8 bases between.